This T cell receptor beta chain was sequenced in a study of T cell changes during pregnancy in multiple sclerosis. Germline V gene sequence: CDR1 SGDLS, CDR2 YYNGEE. The ends were cut back, 0 bases at V and 7 bases at J, with 11 bases in the middle. The CDR3 totals 13 residues. TCRdb's copy holds only in-frame clones and misses some; the assay was immunoSEQ multiplex PCR. The sample includes tens of thousands of clones, approximately 92% seen only once; the top ten take 2.8%. The source is a female donor in good health, enrolled as a control in a pregnancy study. This specimen consisted of peripheral blood, obtained in the third trimester of pregnancy. This chain links TRBV9 with TRBJ2-7, with D unclear. In nucleotides, the CDR3 is TGTGCCAGCAGCGTAGATCTTGTCGGGGAGCAGTACTTC. Translation: CASSVDLVGEQYF.